This T cell receptor beta chain was identified in a study of blood T cell repertoires in COVID-19. Study in general: Samples of COVID-19 (acute and convalescent) were obtained from the United States, Italy and Spain.

In Seattle, patients joined the study during active infection and were tracked longitudinally. Per the authors' pipeline: Nucleated cell number was recorded as an estimate derived from reference gene primer amplification. Assay used: immunoSEQ multiplex PCR; TCRdb lists only in-frame clones, some missing. V and J calls plus clone size are reproduced from that table; the DNA served to infer D and trimming. The sample holds about 160,000 clones, approximately 92% seen once. The ends lost 4 bases at V and 1 base at J; junction bases unmatched: 10. The CDR3 runs 17 residues. CDR1 SGDLS and CDR2 YYNGEE come from the germline V gene.

The material sequenced was peripheral blood. The TCR comes from a man in his thirties or forties with COVID-19, enrolled during active disease. The chain employs TRBV9 and TRBJ1-1; 10 bases are shared with TRBD1. The CDR3 bases are TGTGCCAGCAGCAGGACACTAAGGACAGGGGGGAACACTGAAGCTTTCTTT. This encodes CASSRTLRTGGNTEAFF.